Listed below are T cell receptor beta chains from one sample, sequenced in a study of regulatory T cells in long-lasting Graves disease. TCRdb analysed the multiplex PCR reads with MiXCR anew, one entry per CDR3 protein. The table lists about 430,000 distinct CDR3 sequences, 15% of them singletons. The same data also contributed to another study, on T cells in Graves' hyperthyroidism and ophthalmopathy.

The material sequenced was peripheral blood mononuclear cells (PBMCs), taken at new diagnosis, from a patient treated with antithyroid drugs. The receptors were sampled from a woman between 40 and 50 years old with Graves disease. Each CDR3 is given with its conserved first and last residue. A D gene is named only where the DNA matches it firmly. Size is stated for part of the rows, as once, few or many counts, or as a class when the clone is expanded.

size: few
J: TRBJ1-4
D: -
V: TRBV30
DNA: TGTGCCTGGAGTTCGGACCCCGCTGCAACTAATGAAAAACTGTTTTTT
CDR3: CAWSSDPAATNEKLFF

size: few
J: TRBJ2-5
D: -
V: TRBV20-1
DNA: TGCAGTGCTTTCTTAGACGACCAAGAGACCCAGTACTTC
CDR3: CSAFLDDQETQYF

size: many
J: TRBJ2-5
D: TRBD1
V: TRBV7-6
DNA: TGTGCCAGCACTACAACGGACAGGGACCAAGAGACCCAGTACTTC
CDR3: CASTTTDRDQETQYF

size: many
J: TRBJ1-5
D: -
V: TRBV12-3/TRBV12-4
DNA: TGTGCCAGCAGTTCGTGGGCAAATCAGCCCCAGCATTTT
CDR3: CASSSWANQPQHF

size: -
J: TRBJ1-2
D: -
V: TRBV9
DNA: TGTGCCAGCAGCGTAGTGGATCAGGGAGGCTATGGCTACACCTTC
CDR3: CASSVVDQGGYGYTF

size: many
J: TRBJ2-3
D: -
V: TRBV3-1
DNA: TGTGCCAGCAGCCAAGCCGATGGCGGTAGCACAGATACGCAGTATTTT
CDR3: CASSQADGGSTDTQYF

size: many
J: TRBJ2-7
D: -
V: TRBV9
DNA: TGTGCCAGCCGCAGGGACCTCAACTCCTACGAGCAGTACTTC
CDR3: CASRRDLNSYEQYF

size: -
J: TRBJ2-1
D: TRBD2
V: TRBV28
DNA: TGTGCCAGCAGCCCGACTAGCGGGAGGGCCTGGGCCAATGAGCAGTTCTTC
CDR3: CASSPTSGRAWANEQFF

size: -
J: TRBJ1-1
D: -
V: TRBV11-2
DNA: TGTGCCAGCAGATATAACAGGGTTTTGAACACTGAAGCTTTCTTT
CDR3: CASRYNRVLNTEAFF

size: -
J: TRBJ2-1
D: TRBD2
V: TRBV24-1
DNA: TGTGCCACCAGGCCTAGCGGGAGAAGACCTGAGCAGTTCTTC
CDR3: CATRPSGRRPEQFF

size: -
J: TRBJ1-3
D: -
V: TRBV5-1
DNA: TGCGCCAGCAGCTTGGATGGGAGCTCTGGAAACACCATATATTTT
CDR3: CASSLDGSSGNTIYF

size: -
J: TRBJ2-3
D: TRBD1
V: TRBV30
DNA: TGTGCCTGTACGCCGGGACAGGGCCTCACAGATACGCAGTATTTT
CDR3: CACTPGQGLTDTQYF

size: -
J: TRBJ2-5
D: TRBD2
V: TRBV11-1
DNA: TGCGCCAGCAGCTTACTTTCGGGAGGGCAAGAGGCCCAGTACTTC
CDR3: CASSLLSGGQEAQYF

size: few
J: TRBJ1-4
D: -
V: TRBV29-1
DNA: TGCAGCGTTCGGTCTCAGGGTGGAGAAAAACTGTTTTTT
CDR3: CSVRSQGGEKLFF